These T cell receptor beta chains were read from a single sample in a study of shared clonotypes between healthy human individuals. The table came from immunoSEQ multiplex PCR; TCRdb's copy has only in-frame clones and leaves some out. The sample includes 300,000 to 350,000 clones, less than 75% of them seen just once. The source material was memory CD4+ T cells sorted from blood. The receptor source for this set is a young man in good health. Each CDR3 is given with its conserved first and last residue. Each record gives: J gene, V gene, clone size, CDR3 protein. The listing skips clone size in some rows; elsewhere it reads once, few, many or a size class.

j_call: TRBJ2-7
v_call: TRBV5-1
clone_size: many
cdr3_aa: CASSLDGRYEQYF

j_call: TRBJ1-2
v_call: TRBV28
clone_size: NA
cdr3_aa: CASRRTGISYGYTF

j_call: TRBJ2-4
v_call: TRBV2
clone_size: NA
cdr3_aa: CASRQREGFDKNIQYF

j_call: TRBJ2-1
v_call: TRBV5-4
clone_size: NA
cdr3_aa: CASSSLLGAYNEQFF

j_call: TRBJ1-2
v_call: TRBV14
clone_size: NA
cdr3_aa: CASSRQGYGYTF

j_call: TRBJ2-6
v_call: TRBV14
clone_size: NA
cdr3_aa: CASSQVQAVLTF

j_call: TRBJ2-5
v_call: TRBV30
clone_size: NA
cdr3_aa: CAWSYWGEGETQYF

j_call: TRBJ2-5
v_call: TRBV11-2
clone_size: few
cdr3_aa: CASSLSSGHQETQYF

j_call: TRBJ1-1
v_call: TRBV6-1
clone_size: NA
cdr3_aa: CASSGGTGVHWDTEAFF

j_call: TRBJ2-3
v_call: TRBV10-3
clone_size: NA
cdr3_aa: CATRQEGSDTQYF